Listed here is a single TCR beta chain. The CDR3 extends over 16 amino acids. Per the germline V gene, CDR1 is WSHSY and CDR2 is SAAADI. With V trimmed by 3 bases and J by 1 base, 2 bases remained unmatched. This sample was included in a study of blood T cell repertoires in COVID-19. Across the study: The samples span acute and convalescent COVID-19 from the United States, Italy and Spain. T cells, B-cell-depleted T cells, or PBMCs provided the cDNA or gDNA that served as material.

Per the authors' pipeline: Reference gene primer amplification gave estimated nucleated cell counts. Measured with immunoSEQ multiplex PCR; TCRdb has only the in-frame clones, and not every one. That table supplies the V and J calls and clone size; D and trimming were determined from the DNA. The top ten hold about 20% of the sample, which has about 97,000 clones, about 90% seen once. This sequence joins TRBV10-2 and TRBJ2-3; TRBD2 matches 12 bases. The TCR was taken from a human donor in a cohort sampled during active COVID-19. The sequencing input was peripheral blood. CDR3 nucleotide sequence: TGCGCCAGCAGTGACCTAGCGGGGGGGGGCACAGATACGCAGTATTTT. Protein product: CASSDLAGGGTDTQYF.